Listed below are T cell receptor beta chains from one sample, sequenced in a study of spatial heterogeneity in lung cancer. TCRdb processed the 5' RACE reads anew with MiXCR; each CDR3 protein has one entry. Counted here are more than 30,000 distinct CDR3 sequences, 8.5% to 12% occurring once; the ten biggest clones make up around 27%. This sample comprised PBMCs, obtained at follow-up. These receptors came from a female donor with early-stage non-small cell lung cancer. The conserved cysteine and the conserved F or W are not part of the CDR3 here. Rows may omit the clone size; those that give it use once, few, many or a size class.

abundance	v_gene	j_gene	CDR3aa
many	TRBV29-1	TRBJ2-7	SAGDSYEQY
many	TRBV5-4	TRBJ1-1	ASSLGQGATEAF
many	TRBV29-1	TRBJ1-2	SVEDGSGGGYGYT
many	TRBV20-1	TRBJ2-7	SAPILAGASYEQY
many	TRBV4-1	TRBJ2-7	ASSQGQGGEQY
many	TRBV20-1	TRBJ2-1	SARAGGPYNEQF
few	TRBV20-1	TRBJ1-1	SGQGTAEAF
-	TRBV7-9	TRBJ2-1	ASSLGPINSYNEQF
few	TRBV10-3	TRBJ2-5	AISEFRGEGETQY
many	TRBV29-1	TRBJ2-5	SGETRAETQY
many	TRBV12-3/TRBV12-4	TRBJ2-7	ASSLSLGQPISYEQY
many	TRBV7-2	TRBJ2-1	ASSLETGLFSYNEQF
many	TRBV19	TRBJ1-5	ASSIWREVDNQPQH
few	TRBV24-1	TRBJ2-5	ATSDGRQQETQY
many	TRBV29-1	TRBJ1-1	SGVNTEAF
many	TRBV7-9	TRBJ2-6	ASFLSAAGANVLT
few	TRBV28	TRBJ2-3	ASSLLQGVPDTQY
many	TRBV28	TRBJ1-1	ASSSYTVAF
-	TRBV5-4	TRBJ2-3	ASSFRGGMQY
-	TRBV7-2	TRBJ2-2	ASSSLPGGELF